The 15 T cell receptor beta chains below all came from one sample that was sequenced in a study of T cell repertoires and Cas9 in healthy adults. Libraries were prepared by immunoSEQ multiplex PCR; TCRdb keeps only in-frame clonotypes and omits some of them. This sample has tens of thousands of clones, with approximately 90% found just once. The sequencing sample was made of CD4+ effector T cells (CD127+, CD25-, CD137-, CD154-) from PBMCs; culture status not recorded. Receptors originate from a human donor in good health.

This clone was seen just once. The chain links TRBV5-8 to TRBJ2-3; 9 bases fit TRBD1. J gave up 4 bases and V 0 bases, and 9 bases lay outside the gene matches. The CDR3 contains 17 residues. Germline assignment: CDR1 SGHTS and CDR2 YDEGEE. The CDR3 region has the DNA TGTGCCAGCAGCTTGGGTTTGATCGGACAGGGGTCAGATACGCAGTATTTT. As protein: CASSLGLIGQGSDTQYF.

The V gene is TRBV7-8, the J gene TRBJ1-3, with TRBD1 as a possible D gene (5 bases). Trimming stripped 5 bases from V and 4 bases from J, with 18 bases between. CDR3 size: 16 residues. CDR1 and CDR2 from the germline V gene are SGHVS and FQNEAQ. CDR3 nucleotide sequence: TGTGCCAGCAGCCCCAGACAGATGTCTCCAGGAAACACCATATATTTT. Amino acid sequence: CASSPRQMSPGNTIYF.

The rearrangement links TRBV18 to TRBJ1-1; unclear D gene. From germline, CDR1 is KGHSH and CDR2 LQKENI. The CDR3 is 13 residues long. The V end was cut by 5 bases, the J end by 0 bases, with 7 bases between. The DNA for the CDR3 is TGTGCCAGCTCAGGGGAAATGAACACTGAAGCTTTCTTT. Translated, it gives CASSGEMNTEAFF.

As DNA, the CDR3 is TGTGCCACCAGCATCCCCCGGATGGGCAGAGCAAATTCACCCCTCCACTTT. Amino acids: CATSIPRMGRANSPLHF. J is TRBJ1-6 and V is TRBV15; D gene uncertain. With 4 bases removed from V and 7 bases from J, the gap between germline ends came to 20 bases. The CDR3 consists of 17 residues. Germline assignment: CDR1 LNHNV and CDR2 YYDKDF (reference sequence).

The CDR3 loop reads CASSQADSSYNEQFF. The CDR3 DNA sequence: TGCGCCAGCAGCCAAGCTGATAGCTCCTACAATGAGCAGTTCTTC. The rearrangement uses TRBV4-1 and TRBJ2-1, with D unresolved. Trimming took 1 base from V and 0 from J, leaving 7 bases between them. CDR3 length equals 15 residues. Germline CDR1 reads MGHRA; CDR2 reads YSYEKL.

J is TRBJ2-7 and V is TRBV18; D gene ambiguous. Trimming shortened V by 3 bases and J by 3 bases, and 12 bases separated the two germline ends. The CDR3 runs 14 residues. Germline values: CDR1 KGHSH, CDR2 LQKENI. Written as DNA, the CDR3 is TGTGCCAGCTCACCTGAGGCCGGCTACTACGAGCAGTACTTC. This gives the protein CASSPEAGYYEQYF.

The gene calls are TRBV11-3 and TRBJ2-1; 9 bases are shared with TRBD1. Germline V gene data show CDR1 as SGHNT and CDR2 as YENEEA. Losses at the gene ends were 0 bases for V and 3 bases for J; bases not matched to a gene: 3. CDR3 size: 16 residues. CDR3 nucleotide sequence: TGTGCCAGCAGCTTAGATGGGACAGGGAACTACAATGAGCAGTTCTTC. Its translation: CASSLDGTGNYNEQFF. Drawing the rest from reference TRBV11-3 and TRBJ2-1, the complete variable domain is EAGVVQSPRYKIIEKKQPVAFWCNPISGHNTLYWYLQNLGQGPELLIRYENEEAVDDSQLPKDRFSAERLKGVDSTLKIQPAELGDSAVYLCASSLDGTGNYNEQFFGPGTRLTVL.

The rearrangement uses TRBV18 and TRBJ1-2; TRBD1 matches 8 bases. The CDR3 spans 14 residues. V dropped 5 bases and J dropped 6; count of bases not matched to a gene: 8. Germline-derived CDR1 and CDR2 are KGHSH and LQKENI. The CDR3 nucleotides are TGTGCCAGCTCAGCAGGACAGGGAGGAGATGGCTACACCTTC. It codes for CASSAGQGGDGYTF.

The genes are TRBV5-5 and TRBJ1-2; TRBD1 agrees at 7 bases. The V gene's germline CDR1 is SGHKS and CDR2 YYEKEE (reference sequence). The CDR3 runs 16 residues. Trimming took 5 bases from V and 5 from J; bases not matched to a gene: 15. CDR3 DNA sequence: TGTGCCAGCAGTTTCCAGAGACAGGGTTTGCAGTATGGCTACACCTTC. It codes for CASSFQRQGLQYGYTF.

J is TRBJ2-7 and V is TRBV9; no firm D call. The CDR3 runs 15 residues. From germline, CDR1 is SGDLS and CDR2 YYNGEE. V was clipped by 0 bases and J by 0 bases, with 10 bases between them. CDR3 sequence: CASSVDPVSSYEQYF. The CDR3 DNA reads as TGTGCCAGCAGCGTAGACCCGGTTAGCTCCTACGAGCAGTACTTC.

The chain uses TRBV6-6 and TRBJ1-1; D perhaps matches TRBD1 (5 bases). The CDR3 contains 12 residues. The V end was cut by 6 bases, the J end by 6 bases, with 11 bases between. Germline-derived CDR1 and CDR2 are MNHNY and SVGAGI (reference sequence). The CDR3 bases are TGTGCCAGCAGACCCGACAGCTCTGAAGCTTTCTTT. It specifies CASRPDSSEAFF.

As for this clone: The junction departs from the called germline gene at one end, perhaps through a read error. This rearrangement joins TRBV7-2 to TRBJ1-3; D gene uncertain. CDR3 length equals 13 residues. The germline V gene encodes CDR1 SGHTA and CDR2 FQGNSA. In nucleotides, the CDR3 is TGTGCCAGCAACTTACTAGGTTTCGACACCATATATTTT. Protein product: CASNLLGFDTIYF. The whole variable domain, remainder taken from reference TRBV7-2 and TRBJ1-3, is GAGVSQSPSNKVTEKGKDVELRCDPISGHTALYWYRQSLGQGLEFLIYFQGNSAPDKSGLPSDRFSAERTGGSVSTLTIQRTQQEDSAVYLCASNLLGFDTIYFGEGSWLTVV.

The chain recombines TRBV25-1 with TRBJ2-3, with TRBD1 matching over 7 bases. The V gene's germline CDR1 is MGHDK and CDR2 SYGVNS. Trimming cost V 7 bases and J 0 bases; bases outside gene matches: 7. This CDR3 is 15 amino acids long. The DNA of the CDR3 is TGTGCCAGCAAGAACAGGGGTACTAGCACAGATACGCAGTATTTT. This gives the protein CASKNRGTSTDTQYF.

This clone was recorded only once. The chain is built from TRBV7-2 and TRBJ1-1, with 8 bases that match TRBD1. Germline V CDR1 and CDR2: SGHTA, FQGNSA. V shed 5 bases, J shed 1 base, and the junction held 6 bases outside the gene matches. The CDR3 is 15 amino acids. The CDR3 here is CASSVGDRRNTEAFF. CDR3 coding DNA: TGTGCCAGCAGCGTAGGGGACAGGCGGAACACTGAAGCTTTCTTT.

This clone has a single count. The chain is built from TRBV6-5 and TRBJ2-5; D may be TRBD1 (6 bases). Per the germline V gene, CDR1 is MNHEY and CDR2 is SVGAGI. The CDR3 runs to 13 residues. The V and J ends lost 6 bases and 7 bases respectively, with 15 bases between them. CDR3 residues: CASRGQREGTQYF. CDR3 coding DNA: TGTGCCAGCAGGGGACAACGTGAAGGGACCCAGTACTTC.